The 10 T cell receptor beta chains listed next were all sequenced from one sample in a study of blood T cell repertoires in COVID-19. The method was immunoSEQ multiplex PCR; TCRdb's version includes in-frame clones alone and lacks a portion of them. This sample has under 300,000 clones, with more than 75% found just once. Sequenced material: PBMCs or T cells enriched from blood (not recorded which). Receptors were obtained from a woman aged 50 to 65 who had recovered from COVID-19.

In this sample, this clone turned up a few times. The chain joins TRBV7-2 to TRBJ1-5; a possible D gene is TRBD1 (5 bases). This CDR3 is built from 14 residues. Looked up from germline, CDR1 is SGHTA and CDR2 is FQGNSA. The V end was cut by 5 bases, the J end by 1 base, with 9 bases between. The CDR3 region is CASSLDSSNQPQHF. As DNA, the CDR3 is TGTGCCAGCAGCCTCGACAGCAGCAATCAGCCCCAGCATTTT.

The chain has TRBV15 and TRBJ2-3; 11 positions match TRBD2. V lost 1 base, J lost 8 bases, and 11 bases stayed unmatched. This CDR3 comprises 17 residues. CDR1 and CDR2 (germline): LNHNV, YYDKDF (reference sequence). The CDR3 here is CATSRGGGLAVKGTQYF. CDR3 in DNA: TGTGCCACCAGCAGAGGCGGGGGACTAGCGGTAAAGGGTACGCAGTATTTT.

This clone was detected a few times. The chain has TRBV24-1 and TRBJ2-3; a possible D gene is TRBD1 (5 bases). Looked up from germline, CDR1 is KGHDR and CDR2 is SFDVKD. V lost 3 bases to trimming and J lost 6 bases, with 9 bases between them. The CDR3 length is 13 residues. This chain's CDR3 is CATSDENRDTQYF. The DNA for the CDR3 is TGTGCCACCAGTGATGAAAACAGGGATACGCAGTATTTT.

The V and J genes are TRBV5-6 and TRBJ2-3; TRBD2 matches 14 bases. Germline CDR1 reads SGHDT; CDR2 reads YYEEEE. There are 17 residues in the CDR3. The J segment lost 3 bases and the V segment lost 5 bases, leaving 8 bases of the junction unmatched. This chain's CDR3 is CASSRLAGGPTTDTQYF. The CDR3 nucleotides read TGTGCCAGCAGTAGACTAGCGGGAGGGCCTACAACAGATACGCAGTATTTT. Together with reference TRBV5-6 and TRBJ2-3, the CDR3 gives the full variable domain: DAGVTQSPTHLIKTRGQQVTLRCSPKSGHDTVSWYQQALGQGPQFIFQYYEEEERQRGNFPDRFSGHQFPNYSSELNVNALLLGDSALYLCASSRLAGGPTTDTQYFGPGTRLTVL.

The chain joins TRBV5-4 to TRBJ1-1; D may be TRBD1 (6 bases). The V gene lost 0 bases and the J gene lost 3 bases, with 9 bases spanning the gap. Germline CDR1 reads SGHNT; CDR2 reads YYREEE (reference sequence). The CDR3 is made up of 14 amino acids. DNA of the CDR3: TGTGCCAGCAGCTTGGGACAGGCAGACACTGAAGCTTTCTTT. It yields the protein CASSLGQADTEAFF.

The chain employs TRBV14 and TRBJ2-4, with a possible D match to TRBD1 (6 bases). V lost 4 bases, J lost 3 bases, and 13 bases lay in between. The CDR3 spans 15 residues. The germline V gene encodes CDR1 SGHDN and CDR2 FVKESK. The CDR3 is CASSPKGVFKNIQYF. DNA of the CDR3: TGTGCCAGCAGCCCCAAGGGGGTCTTCAAAAACATTCAGTACTTC.

The J gene is TRBJ2-7, the V gene TRBV7-2; 9 bases map to TRBD2. In germline, CDR1 is SGHTA, CDR2 FQGNSA. The CDR3 sequence is 14 residues long. The trim removed 2 bases at V and 7 bases at J, leaving 6 bases unmatched. Here the CDR3 reads CASSLRGGGIEQYF. As DNA, the CDR3 is TGTGCCAGCAGCTTACGCGGGGGGGGAATAGAGCAGTACTTC.

The chain links TRBV3-1 (or the pseudogene TRBV3-2) to TRBJ2-3; possible D gene TRBD2, 5 bases. V shed 0 bases and J shed 4 bases, with 14 bases lying between them. The germline CDR1 and CDR2 sequences are LGHDT and YNNKEL (reference sequence). The length of the CDR3 is 16 residues. This chain's CDR3 is CASSQDGGDSADTQYF. In nucleotides, the CDR3 is TGTGCCAGCAGCCAAGATGGAGGCGATAGCGCAGATACGCAGTATTTT.

V gene TRBV4-1 combines with J gene TRBJ1-3; D might be TRBD1 (5 bases). The CDR3 has 15 amino acids. Trimming left V 5 bases short and J 2 bases short, with 13 bases between. Germline CDR1 reads MGHRA; CDR2 reads YSYEKL. The CDR3 DNA follows: TGCGCCAGCAGCTTGGAGGGGTACACTGGAAACACCATATATTTT. Its protein is CASSLEGYTGNTIYF.

The chain recombines TRBV24-1 with TRBJ2-5; TRBD1 agrees at 9 bases. Germline CDR1 and CDR2: KGHDR and SFDVKD. Trimming cost V 4 bases and J 5 bases; bases outside gene matches: 10. This CDR3 is built from 16 residues. The CDR3 reads CATSERNRGPAETQYF. CDR3 nucleotide sequence: TGTGCCACCAGTGAACGAAACAGGGGGCCTGCGGAGACCCAGTACTTC.